One and the same sample provided the 25 T cell receptor beta chains below, sequenced in a study of blood T cell repertoires in COVID-19. Here immunoSEQ multiplex PCR was the method, and the copy in TCRdb shows in-frame clones only, minus some. The table shows some 150,000 clones, with under 85% occurring only once. What was sequenced was peripheral blood. These receptors originate from a man aged 50 or older with active or convalescent COVID-19.

This chain uses TRBV24-1 with TRBJ2-5; a possible D gene is TRBD1 (6 bases). Germline CDR1 and CDR2: KGHDR and SFDVKD. This CDR3 is built from 15 residues. Deletions cut 1 base from V and 1 base from J, with 9 bases between. The CDR3 sequence: CATSDFGDTQETQYF. The CDR3 nucleotides read TGTGCCACCAGTGATTTTGGGGACACCCAAGAGACCCAGTACTTC.

The chain couples TRBV6-5 to TRBJ2-2; a possible D gene is TRBD1 (6 bases). Germline V gives CDR1 MNHEY, CDR2 SVGAGI. The CDR3 runs 15 residues. Trimming took off 5 bases at V and 1 base at J, with 11 bases between the two ends. CDR3 nucleotides: TGTGCCAGCAGTCCAGGGGCGGTGAACACCGGGGAGCTGTTTTTT. This translates into CASSPGAVNTGELFF.

The rearrangement links TRBV3-1 (or the pseudogene TRBV3-2) to TRBJ2-7; 8 nucleotides match TRBD1. Germline V CDR1 and CDR2: LGHDT, YNNKEL (reference sequence). CDR3 length equals 16 residues. The trim removed 0 bases at V and 7 bases at J, leaving 11 bases unmatched. The CDR3 is CASSQEGGQGPREQYF. In DNA, the CDR3 is TGTGCCAGCAGCCAAGAGGGAGGACAGGGCCCTCGGGAGCAGTACTTC.

J is TRBJ1-3 and V is TRBV7-3; D is uncertain. CDR1 is SGHTA and CDR2 is FQGTGA in the germline V gene. The CDR3 is 16 residues long. The V and J ends lost 1 base and 1 base respectively, with 11 bases between them. The CDR3 reads CASSLMTGKSGNTIYF. DNA for the CDR3: TGTGCCAGCAGCTTAATGACGGGAAAATCTGGAAACACCATATATTTT.

The chain recombines TRBV3-1 (or the pseudogene TRBV3-2) with TRBJ1-1; no clear D. V was cut by 5 bases and J by 5 bases, with 15 bases left in between. The CDR3 consists of 14 residues. The germline gives CDR1 LGHDT, CDR2 YNNKEL (reference sequence). CDR3 loop: CASSYSGLRTEAFF. CDR3 bases: TGTGCCAGCAGCTATTCGGGTCTTCGGACTGAAGCTTTCTTT.

The chain links TRBV10-3 to TRBJ2-7; 10 positions match TRBD2. The CDR3 length is 13 residues. Trimming cost V 10 bases and J 6 bases; bases outside gene matches: 9. Per the germline V gene, CDR1 is ENHRY and CDR2 is SYGVKD. CDR3 DNA sequence: TGTGCCACCACCGGACTAGCGGAGGGCGAGCAGTACTTC. Translation gives CATTGLAEGEQYF.

J is TRBJ2-3 and V is TRBV24-1, with TRBD2 matching over 14 bases. CDR3 length equals 16 residues. The junction had 2 bases not matched to a gene; V was cut back by 3 bases and J by 4 bases. CDR1 and CDR2 (germline): KGHDR, SFDVKD. CDR3 residues: CATSDGGLAGADTQYF. DNA for the CDR3: TGTGCCACCAGTGATGGGGGACTAGCGGGAGCAGATACGCAGTATTTT.

This clone was counted once. A junction boundary mismatches the germline segment, possibly from a read error. The J gene is TRBJ2-2, the V gene TRBV7-3, with 8 bases aligning to TRBD1. Per the germline V gene, CDR1 is SGHTA and CDR2 is FQGTGA. CDR3 size: 16 residues. The CDR3: CASSLTGDRRSGELFF. The CDR3 bases are TGTGCCAGCAGCCTAACGGGGGACAGGAGGTCCGGGGAGCTGTTTTTT. The whole variable domain, remainder taken from reference TRBV7-3 and TRBJ2-2, is GAGVSQTPSNKVTEKGKYVELRCDPISGHTALYWYRQSLGQGPEFLIYFQGTGAADDSGLPNDRFFAVRPEGSVSTLKIQRTERGDSAVYLCASSLTGDRRSGELFFGEGSRLTVL.

The chain links TRBV7-9 to TRBJ2-5; the D gene is possibly TRBD2 (6 bases). This CDR3 has 12 amino acids. Germline CDR1 is SEHNR and CDR2 is FQNEAQ (reference sequence). V lost 6 bases and J 5 bases, leaving 10 bases between the germline ends. CDR3 loop: CASRAGGETQYF. The CDR3 DNA reads as TGTGCCAGCAGAGCGGGTGGGGAGACCCAGTACTTC.

CDR3 in DNA: TGTGCCAGCAGTTCCTCCGCGGTCGCTGAAGCTTTCTTT. Translating it yields CASSSSAVAEAFF. The chain links TRBV28 to TRBJ1-1; D unclear. Germline-derived CDR1 and CDR2 are MDHEN and SYDVKM. Deletions cut 4 bases from V and 6 bases from J, with 12 bases between. CDR3 length equals 13 residues.

The rearrangement links TRBV19 to TRBJ1-1; the D gene is possibly TRBD1 (5 bases). The germline CDR1 and CDR2 sequences are LNHDA and SQIVND (reference sequence). V dropped 5 bases and J dropped 1 base, with 8 bases sitting between them. CDR3 length: 13 residues. The CDR3 coding sequence is TGTGCCAGTAGTCTTCAGGGGAACACTGAAGCTTTCTTT. It specifies CASSLQGNTEAFF.

The sample holds one count of this clone. V is TRBV5-1 and J is TRBJ2-2; D perhaps matches TRBD2 (6 bases). This CDR3 has 16 amino acids. CDR1 SGHRS and CDR2 YFSETQ come from the germline V gene. V was pared by 4 bases and J by 0 bases, with 13 bases between. The CDR3 here is CASSGLAESNTGELFF. The CDR3, as DNA: TGCGCCAGCAGCGGCTTAGCGGAGTCGAACACCGGGGAGCTGTTTTTT.

This chain connects TRBV18 to TRBJ1-5, with D possibly TRBD1 on 6 matching bases. This CDR3 is built from 16 residues. Trimming stripped 2 bases from V and 4 bases from J, with 15 bases between. Germline V gives CDR1 KGHSH, CDR2 LQKENI. The CDR3 nucleotides read TGTGCCAGCTCACCAAGCGGGGGCCCTAATAATCAGCCCCAGCATTTT. Its protein is CASSPSGGPNNQPQHF.

The genes are TRBV4-2 and TRBJ1-3; D gene unclear. From germline, CDR1 is LGHNA and CDR2 YNFKEQ. Trimming shortened V by 1 base and J by 0 bases, and 13 bases separated the two germline ends. There are 17 residues in the CDR3. The DNA for the CDR3 is TGTGCCAGCAGCCAAGTGAGAGGGAGTGCCTCTGGAAACACCATATATTTT. This encodes CASSQVRGSASGNTIYF.

The genes are TRBV19 and TRBJ1-1; D gene uncertain. This CDR3 spans 15 amino acids. Germline V gene data show CDR1 as LNHDA and CDR2 as SQIVND (reference sequence). The V end lost 3 bases, the J end lost 0 bases, and 11 bases lay between the germline ends. CDR3 nucleotide sequence: TGTGCCAGTAGTATCGGGAACTCTTTGAACACTGAAGCTTTCTTT. As protein: CASSIGNSLNTEAFF.

The chain carries TRBV5-1 and TRBJ2-3; 9 positions match TRBD2. The CDR3 totals 14 residues. V trimming: 2 bases; J trimming: 8 bases; junction bases outside the gene matches: 6. Looked up from germline, CDR1 is SGHRS and CDR2 is YFSETQ. For the CDR3, the DNA is TGCGCCAGCAGCTTTGGCGGGAGGGCGAGTACGCAGTATTTT. It encodes CASSFGGRASTQYF. Filled out from reference TRBV5-1 and TRBJ2-3, the complete variable domain reads KAGVTQTPRYLIKTRGQQVTLSCSPISGHRSVSWYQQTPGQGLQFLFEYFSETQRNKGNFPGRFSGRQFSNSRSEMNVSTLELGDSALYLCASSFGGRASTQYFGPGTRLTVL.

This clone was counted a few times. V gene TRBV9 combines with J gene TRBJ2-7, with a possible D match to TRBD1 (6 bases). Trimming took off 4 bases at V and 4 bases at J, with 12 bases between the two ends. The length of the CDR3 is 13 residues. CDR1 SGDLS and CDR2 YYNGEE come from the germline V gene. In DNA form, the CDR3 reads TGTGCCAGCAGCACCCAACAGGGTTACGAGCAGTACTTC. Translated: CASSTQQGYEQYF. Supplemented by reference TRBV9 and TRBJ2-7, the full variable domain reads DSGVTQTPKHLITATGQRVTLRCSPRSGDLSVYWYQQSLDQGLQFLIQYYNGEERAKGNILERFSAQQFPDLHSELNLSSLELGDSALYFCASSTQQGYEQYFGPGTRLTVT.

The V gene is TRBV5-1, the J gene TRBJ2-7; TRBD2 might be the D (6 bases). Deletions cut 4 bases from V and 3 bases from J, with 14 bases between. The germline V gene encodes CDR1 SGHRS and CDR2 YFSETQ. CDR3 length: 14 residues. The CDR3 DNA is TGCGCCAGCAGCACGACTAGGAGGATCTACGAGCAGTACTTC. Translation: CASSTTRRIYEQYF.

This clone was counted a few times. The chain carries TRBV27 and TRBJ2-1, with 9 nucleotides matching TRBD2. Germline loops: CDR1 MNHEY, CDR2 SMNVEV (reference sequence). Trimming took 0 bases from V and 5 from J; bases not matched to a gene: 2. The CDR3 contains 15 residues. The CDR3 spells CASSLSASGDNEQFF. CDR3 DNA: TGTGCCAGCAGTTTATCGGCTAGCGGGGACAATGAGCAGTTCTTC.

The chain employs TRBV21-1 and TRBJ1-4. TRBV21-1 is given as a pseudogene. CDR3 length: 17 amino acids. The CDR3 DNA reads TGTGCCAGCAGCAAACGGGTGTGCGGGACAACTAATGAAAAACTGTTTTTT. Translated, it gives CASSKRVCGTTNEKLFF.

The J gene is TRBJ2-5, the V gene TRBV11-2, with 9 bases fitting TRBD1. Germline trimming cut 5 bases from V and 5 bases from J; bases unmatched to any gene: 6. This CDR3 is 14 amino acids long. CDR1 SGHAT and CDR2 FQNNGV come from the germline V gene. CDR3 in amino acids: CASSPGTGRETQYF. In nucleotides, the CDR3 is TGTGCCAGCAGCCCGGGGACAGGGAGGGAGACCCAGTACTTC.

The V call is TRBV11-2, the J call TRBJ1-5; TRBD1 is a possible D gene (6 bases). V lost 3 bases to trimming and J lost 0 bases, with 12 bases between them. There are 16 residues in the CDR3. Germline values: CDR1 SGHAT, CDR2 FQNNGV. This CDR3 is CASSLRGGASNQPQHF. CDR3 nucleotides: TGTGCCAGCAGCTTGAGGGGGGGGGCTAGCAATCAGCCCCAGCATTTT.

V and J are TRBV28 and TRBJ2-7; 10 bases align to TRBD2. This CDR3 is 17 amino acids long. Trimming at V came to 7 bases and at J to 6 bases, leaving 18 bases not matched to a gene. Germline loops: CDR1 MDHEN, CDR2 SYDVKM. The CDR3 here is CASTPAGGLAGVREQYF. CDR3 sequence (DNA): TGTGCCAGCACCCCCGCGGGAGGGCTAGCGGGAGTCCGCGAGCAGTACTTC. The variable domain in full, with the rest retrieved from reference TRBV28 and TRBJ2-7, is DVKVTQSSRYLVKRTGEKVFLECVQDMDHENMFWYRQDPGLGLRLIYFSYDVKMKEKGDIPEGYSVSREKKERFSLILESASTNQTSMYLCASTPAGGLAGVREQYFGPGTRLTVT.

This clone has more than one count but fewer than ten. V and J are TRBV24-1 and TRBJ2-5; D perhaps matches TRBD1 (6 bases). The CDR3 contains 14 residues. Germline CDR1 is KGHDR and CDR2 is SFDVKD. V was shortened by 1 base and J by 4 bases, with 9 bases between the two germline ends. Written as DNA, the CDR3 is TGTGCCACCAGTGATTTACCCAGGGGAGAGACCCAGTACTTC. It encodes CATSDLPRGETQYF.

The V and J genes are TRBV14 and TRBJ1-6; the D is unclear. The CDR3 runs to 15 residues. Deletions cut 5 bases from V and 6 bases from J, with 14 bases between. Germline CDR1 SGHDN, CDR2 FVKESK. CDR3 sequence reads: CASSSFDTPNSPLHF. In DNA form, the CDR3 reads TGTGCCAGCAGCTCATTCGACACTCCTAATTCACCCCTCCACTTT.